The rows below give T cell receptor beta chains drawn from one sample of a study of cytomegalovirus exposure and HLA in healthy donors. Sequencing was performed with immunoSEQ multiplex PCR; in TCRdb, only in-frame clones are kept and a portion is missing. The sample includes about 140,000 clones, about 76% of them seen just once. Material for sequencing was PBMCs. Receptors were obtained from a man younger than 35 in good health and CMV-seronegative. The CDR3 runs from the conserved cysteine through the conserved F or W. Fields, in order: D gene, V gene, J gene, clone size, CDR3 protein, CDR3 DNA. A D gene is named only where the DNA matches it firmly. The size entry is marked missing in some rows and otherwise reads once, few, many or a size class.

D: TRBD1; V: TRBV10-1; J: TRBJ2-7; size: NA; CDR3: CASSLTGSKNEQYF; DNA: TGCGCCAGCAGTTTGACAGGGAGTAAGAACGAGCAGTACTTC
D: TRBD2; V: TRBV11-2; J: TRBJ2-1; size: once; CDR3: CASSLVLAGGEQFF; DNA: TGTGCCAGCAGCTTAGTACTAGCGGGAGGGGAGCAGTTCTTC
D: TRBD1; V: TRBV30; J: TRBJ2-7; size: few; CDR3: CAWSTTGGSYEQYF; DNA: TGTGCCTGGAGTACCACAGGGGGCAGCTACGAGCAGTACTTC
D: TRBD2; V: TRBV27; J: TRBJ2-3; size: NA; CDR3: CASSLLPAGDRTDTQYF; DNA: TGTGCCAGCAGTTTATTACCAGCGGGGGATCGCACAGATACGCAGTATTTT
D: TRBD1; V: TRBV6-1; J: TRBJ2-3; size: NA; CDR3: CASSANRGLSTDTQYF; DNA: TGTGCCAGCAGTGCAAACAGGGGGCTAAGCACAGATACGCAGTATTTT
D: TRBD2; V: TRBV5-4; J: TRBJ2-1; size: NA; CDR3: CASSLVAGDNEQFF; DNA: TGTGCCAGCAGCTTGGTAGCGGGAGACAATGAGCAGTTCTTC
D: TRBD2; V: TRBV6-7; J: TRBJ2-7; size: once; CDR3: CASSSVAGGITYEQYF; DNA: TGTGCCAGCAGTTCCGTAGCGGGGGGGATAACCTACGAGCAGTACTTC
D: NA; V: TRBV5-6; J: TRBJ2-7; size: NA; CDR3: CASSFGDRSYEQYF; DNA: TGTGCCAGCAGCTTTGGTGACAGGTCCTACGAGCAGTACTTC
D: TRBD2; V: TRBV9; J: TRBJ2-2; size: few; CDR3: CASLAGEGTGELFF; DNA: TGTGCCAGTTTAGCGGGAGAGGGCACCGGGGAGCTGTTTTTT
D: NA; V: TRBV6-1; J: TRBJ1-5; size: few; CDR3: CAITINRSSNQPQHF; DNA: TGTGCCATAACGATCAACAGGTCTAGCAATCAGCCCCAGCATTTT
D: TRBD1; V: TRBV4-1; J: TRBJ1-3; size: NA; CDR3: CASSHDRDRSSGNTIYF; DNA: TGCGCCAGCAGCCATGACCGGGACAGGAGCTCTGGAAACACCATATATTTT
D: TRBD2; V: TRBV28; J: TRBJ2-7; size: NA; CDR3: CASSLRLAGYEQYF; DNA: TGTGCCAGCAGTTTACGACTAGCAGGCTACGAGCAGTACTTC
D: NA; V: TRBV7-3; J: TRBJ1-3; size: NA; CDR3: CASSFVQARDFSGNTIYF; DNA: TGTGCCAGCAGCTTCGTACAAGCGCGGGACTTCTCTGGAAACACCATATATTTT
D: NA; V: TRBV10-3; J: TRBJ1-5; size: NA; CDR3: CAISDRESNQPQHF; DNA: TGTGCCATCAGTGACAGGGAAAGCAATCAGCCCCAGCATTTT
D: TRBD1; V: TRBV5-1; J: TRBJ2-1; size: NA; CDR3: CASSSGQGNEQFF; DNA: TGCGCCAGCAGCTCAGGACAGGGCAATGAGCAGTTCTTC
D: NA; V: TRBV28; J: TRBJ2-4; size: NA; CDR3: CASSLAGVAKNIQYF; DNA: TGTGCCAGCAGTTTGGCAGGGGTTGCCAAAAACATTCAGTACTTC
D: TRBD2; V: TRBV27; J: TRBJ2-3; size: NA; CDR3: CASKREVGTDTQYF; DNA: TGTGCCAGCAAGCGGGAGGTGGGCACAGATACGCAGTATTTT
D: TRBD2; V: TRBV15; J: TRBJ2-3; size: few; CDR3: CATSRDFRGESQYF; DNA: TGTGCCACCAGCAGAGATTTTCGGGGGGAATCGCAGTATTTT
D: NA; V: TRBV10-2; J: TRBJ2-1; size: NA; CDR3: CASSYQTSYNEQFF; DNA: TGCGCCAGCAGCTATCAAACCTCCTACAATGAGCAGTTCTTC
D: NA; V: TRBV12-5; J: TRBJ1-1; size: NA; CDR3: CASGYVTGAYTEAFF; DNA: TGTGCTAGTGGTTACGTGACAGGAGCCTACACTGAAGCTTTCTTT
D: TRBD1; V: TRBV28; J: TRBJ1-5; size: NA; CDR3: CASSFLGGHNSNQPQHF; DNA: TGTGCCAGCAGTTTTTTAGGGGGCCACAATAGCAATCAGCCCCAGCATTTT
D: TRBD1; V: TRBV19; J: TRBJ2-5; size: NA; CDR3: CASSEGQGASETQYF; DNA: TGTGCCAGTAGTGAGGGACAGGGGGCCTCGGAGACCCAGTACTTC
D: TRBD1; V: TRBV28; J: TRBJ1-5; size: NA; CDR3: CASSAQGQPQHF; DNA: TGTGCCAGCAGTGCACAGGGGCAGCCCCAGCATTTT
D: TRBD1; V: TRBV10-1; J: TRBJ2-5; size: NA; CDR3: CASSDRQGARETQYF; DNA: TGCGCCAGCAGCGACCGACAGGGGGCAAGAGAGACCCAGTACTTC
D: NA; V: TRBV18; J: TRBJ1-1; size: NA; CDR3: CASSPQLGRNTEAFF; DNA: TGTGCCAGCTCACCACAATTGGGCAGAAACACTGAAGCTTTCTTT
D: TRBD2; V: TRBV5-4; J: TRBJ2-2; size: once; CDR3: CASSSRQSGTNTGELFF; DNA: TGTGCCAGCAGCAGCAGACAGAGCGGGACGAACACCGGGGAGCTGTTTTTT
D: TRBD2; V: TRBV19; J: TRBJ2-5; size: NA; CDR3: CASSKGLAGRIKETQYF; DNA: TGTGCCAGTAGTAAGGGACTAGCGGGGCGCATAAAAGAGACCCAGTACTTC
D: NA; V: TRBV10-1; J: TRBJ1-1; size: NA; CDR3: CASSERHNTEAFF; DNA: TGCGCCAGCAGTGAAAGACATAACACTGAAGCTTTCTTT
D: NA; V: TRBV27; J: TRBJ2-7; size: NA; CDR3: CASSLGTSYEQYF; DNA: TGTGCCAGCAGTCTCGGGACTTCCTACGAGCAGTACTTC
D: TRBD2; V: TRBV9; J: TRBJ2-3; size: NA; CDR3: CASSVVSSGNTDTQYF; DNA: TGTGCCAGCAGCGTAGTTTCCAGCGGGAACACAGATACGCAGTATTTT
D: NA; V: TRBV27; J: TRBJ2-1; size: NA; CDR3: CASSFKGAGNEQFF; DNA: TGTGCCAGCAGTTTTAAGGGGGCGGGGAATGAGCAGTTCTTC
D: TRBD1; V: TRBV18; J: TRBJ2-6; size: NA; CDR3: CASSPTGGAPGANVLTF; DNA: TGTGCCAGCTCACCGACAGGGGGAGCCCCTGGGGCCAACGTCCTGACTTTC
D: NA; V: TRBV2; J: TRBJ1-6; size: NA; CDR3: CASSESHRDNSPLHF; DNA: TGTGCCAGCAGTGAATCCCACAGGGACAATTCACCCCTCCACTTT
D: TRBD2; V: TRBV5-1; J: TRBJ2-5; size: NA; CDR3: CASSLPSTSGGAGETQYF; DNA: TGCGCCAGCAGTCTGCCGTCGACTAGCGGGGGGGCCGGGGAGACCCAGTACTTC
D: NA; V: TRBV7-8; J: TRBJ2-1; size: NA; CDR3: CASSFAGTNNEQFF; DNA: TGTGCCAGCAGCTTCGCGGGAACAAACAATGAGCAGTTCTTC
D: TRBD1; V: TRBV5-1; J: TRBJ1-5; size: NA; CDR3: CASSWTGGAQPQHF; DNA: TGCGCCAGCAGCTGGACAGGGGGCGCTCAGCCCCAGCATTTT
D: NA; V: TRBV30; J: TRBJ1-1; size: NA; CDR3: CASDRGWGAEAFF; DNA: TGTGCCTCGGATCGGGGATGGGGGGCTGAAGCTTTCTTT
D: TRBD2; V: TRBV5-1; J: TRBJ2-5; size: NA; CDR3: CASSETSGGALGETQYF; DNA: TGCGCCAGCTCGGAGACTAGCGGGGGGGCCCTTGGAGAGACCCAGTACTTC
D: NA; V: TRBV19; J: TRBJ1-5; size: NA; CDR3: CASSSEFNQPQHF; DNA: TGTGCCAGTAGTTCGGAGTTCAATCAGCCCCAGCATTTT
D: NA; V: TRBV5-4; J: TRBJ1-1; size: NA; CDR3: CASTQTATTNTEAFF; DNA: TGTGCCAGCACCCAGACAGCTACAACTAACACTGAAGCTTTCTTT
D: TRBD1; V: TRBV5-1; J: TRBJ1-4; size: NA; CDR3: CASSWTTGGFEKLFF; DNA: TGCGCCAGCAGCTGGACGACAGGGGGGTTTGAAAAACTGTTTTTT
D: NA; V: TRBV19; J: TRBJ1-1; size: NA; CDR3: CASSRTITGSPEAFF; DNA: TGTGCCAGTAGCCGAACAATAACGGGTTCCCCTGAAGCTTTCTTT
D: TRBD1; V: TRBV27; J: TRBJ1-3; size: NA; CDR3: CASSPLDRDSGNTIYF; DNA: TGTGCCAGCAGTCCATTAGACAGGGACTCTGGAAACACCATATATTTT
D: TRBD1; V: TRBV4-1; J: TRBJ2-1; size: NA; CDR3: CASSPVGQGRYNEQFF; DNA: TGCGCCAGCAGCCCCGTGGGACAGGGTCGGTACAATGAGCAGTTCTTC
D: TRBD2; V: TRBV12-5; J: TRBJ2-1; size: once; CDR3: CASGLSIGSLAGLNEQFF; DNA: TGTGCTAGTGGTTTGTCCATAGGGTCCCTAGCGGGGCTCAATGAGCAGTTCTTC
D: NA; V: TRBV5-1; J: TRBJ1-1; size: NA; CDR3: CASSLGLTESNTEAFF; DNA: TGCGCCAGCAGCTTGGGGCTCACGGAGTCGAACACTGAAGCTTTCTTT
D: TRBD2; V: TRBV7-9; J: TRBJ2-3; size: NA; CDR3: CASSLPGGFKVDTQYF; DNA: TGTGCCAGCAGCCTCCCCGGGGGGTTCAAGGTGGATACGCAGTATTTT
D: TRBD1; V: TRBV5-3; J: TRBJ1-5; size: NA; CDR3: CARSYNRGPNQPQHF; DNA: TGTGCCAGAAGCTACAACAGGGGGCCGAATCAGCCCCAGCATTTT
D: TRBD1; V: TRBV2; J: TRBJ1-2; size: few; CDR3: CASSEDRGRGYTF; DNA: TGTGCCAGCAGCGAAGACAGGGGGCGCGGCTACACCTTC
D: NA; V: TRBV19; J: TRBJ2-5; size: NA; CDR3: CASSGSRQETQYF; DNA: TGTGCCAGTAGTGGGTCTAGACAAGAGACCCAGTACTTC
D: NA; V: TRBV9; J: TRBJ2-5; size: NA; CDR3: CASSRQPQETQYF; DNA: TGTGCCAGCAGTCGACAGCCCCAAGAGACCCAGTACTTC
D: TRBD2; V: TRBV19; J: TRBJ2-5; size: NA; CDR3: CASSMTSEQETQYF; DNA: TGTGCCAGTAGTATGACTAGCGAACAAGAGACCCAGTACTTC
D: NA; V: TRBV7-3; J: TRBJ2-1; size: NA; CDR3: CASSLRTGSSYNEQFF; DNA: TGTGCCAGCAGCTTAAGGACTGGAAGCTCCTACAATGAGCAGTTCTTC
D: TRBD1; V: TRBV15; J: TRBJ1-1; size: NA; CDR3: CATSTDRTGGFTEAFF; DNA: TGTGCCACCAGCACCGACCGAACAGGGGGCTTTACTGAAGCTTTCTTT
D: NA; V: TRBV19; J: TRBJ2-7; size: few; CDR3: CASSGPGWYEQYF; DNA: TGTGCCAGTAGTGGGCCAGGGTGGTACGAGCAGTACTTC
D: NA; V: TRBV6-5; J: TRBJ1-1; size: few; CDR3: CASSYSPQGWTEAFF; DNA: TGTGCCAGCAGTTACTCCCCACAGGGTTGGACTGAAGCTTTCTTT
D: NA; V: TRBV19; J: TRBJ2-7; size: NA; CDR3: CASSMDDSQSSYEQYF; DNA: TGTGCCAGTAGTATGGATGACAGTCAAAGCTCCTACGAGCAGTACTTC